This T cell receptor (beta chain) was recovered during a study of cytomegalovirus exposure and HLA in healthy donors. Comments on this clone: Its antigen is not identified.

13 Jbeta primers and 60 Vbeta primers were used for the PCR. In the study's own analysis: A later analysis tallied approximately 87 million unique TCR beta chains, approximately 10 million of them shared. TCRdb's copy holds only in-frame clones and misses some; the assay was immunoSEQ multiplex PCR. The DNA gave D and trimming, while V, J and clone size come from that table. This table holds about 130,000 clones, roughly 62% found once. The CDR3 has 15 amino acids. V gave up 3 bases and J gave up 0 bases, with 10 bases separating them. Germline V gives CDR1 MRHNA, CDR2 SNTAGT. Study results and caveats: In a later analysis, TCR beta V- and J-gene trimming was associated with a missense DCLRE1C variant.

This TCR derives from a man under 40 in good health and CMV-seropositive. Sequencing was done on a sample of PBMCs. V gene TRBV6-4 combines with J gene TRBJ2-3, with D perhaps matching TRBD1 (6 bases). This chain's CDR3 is CASSEKGESTDTQYF. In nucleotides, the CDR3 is TGTGCCAGCAGTGAAAAGGGGGAGAGCACAGATACGCAGTATTTT.